The clone carrying this T cell receptor beta chain was seen more than once but under ten times. These data are taken from a study of identical twins. Germline CDR1 LNHNV, CDR2 YYDKDF (reference sequence). Trimming at V came to 4 bases and at J to 5 bases, leaving 2 bases not matched to a gene. The CDR3 has 14 amino acids. A single record per CDR3 protein comes from TCRdb applying MiXCR to the 5' RACE reads. The table includes a few hundred thousand distinct CDR3 sequences, under 20% detected once. The material sequenced was naive T cells sorted from blood. The clonotype originates from a man aged 45-60 years in good health. The chain uses TRBV15 and TRBJ2-5, with 12 positions matching TRBD2. In nucleotides, the CDR3 is TGTGCCACCAGCACTAGCGGGAGGGCGGAGACCCAGTACTTC. Amino acid sequence: CATSTSGRAETQYF.